This T cell receptor beta chain was identified during a study of neurological immune-mediated disorders. This clonotype was recorded a few times. TCRdb itself ran the 5' RACE reads through MiXCR, one entry per CDR3 protein. The table includes roughly 29,000 distinct CDR3 sequences, roughly 25% detected once. Trimming stripped 1 base from V and 4 bases from J, with 7 bases between. CDR1 and CDR2 from the germline V gene are SGHDN and FVKESK. The CDR3 covers 14 residues. This chain joins TRBV14 and TRBJ1-4; D gene ambiguous. Sample: CD4+ T cells from blood. The receptor comes from a man aged 50 or older with HTLV-1-associated myelopathy (HAM/TSP). CDR3 region: CASSQAGVNEKLFF. CDR3 DNA sequence: TGTGCCAGCAGCCAAGCTGGGGTTAATGAAAAACTGTTTTTT.